A selection of T cell receptor beta chains follows, all from one sample in a study of cytomegalovirus exposure and HLA in healthy donors. Sequencing used immunoSEQ multiplex PCR; TCRdb keeps in-frame clones, though not all of them. Of 90,000 to 150,000 clones detected, approximately 89% appear once; the ten largest clones hold around 1.9%. Sequenced sample: PBMCs. The receptor set was obtained from a man aged 18-30 years in good health and CMV-seronegative. Both conserved end residues are part of each CDR3.

J gene | V gene | CDR3 protein
TRBJ2-1 | TRBV4-1 | CASSQPFWTSGKGNEQFF
TRBJ1-4 | TRBV4-1 | CASSPLAGNEKLFF
TRBJ2-3 | TRBV6-1 | CASSEDRVTDTQYF
TRBJ2-2 | TRBV25-1 | CASSEYTRGHLFF
TRBJ2-7 | TRBV2 | CASSASGRQYEQYF
TRBJ1-5 | TRBV15 | CATSSFTRQPQHF
TRBJ2-6 | TRBV5-1 | CASSRMSRRAGANVLTF
TRBJ1-2 | TRBV18 | CASSPKGGYGYTF
TRBJ2-1 | TRBV6-1 | CASIPGLTNEQFF
TRBJ1-1 | TRBV28 | CASTPPTVGRGTEAFF
TRBJ2-2 | TRBV7-9 | CASSPLAGRSGELFF
TRBJ1-2 | TRBV19 | CASSTTGVYGYTF
TRBJ2-1 | TRBV4-3 | CASSQGRASEINEQFF
TRBJ1-5 | TRBV18 | CASSPSGQYQPQHF
TRBJ2-2 | TRBV12-5 | CASGLESGGNTGELFF
TRBJ2-2 | TRBV28 | CASSLSPGAGELFF
TRBJ2-7 | TRBV30 | CAWSKGQGTYEQYF
TRBJ2-5 | TRBV5-5 | CASSPTGHQETQYF
TRBJ2-1 | TRBV4-1 | CASSRSSEQFF
TRBJ2-3 | TRBV27 | CASSSGYTDTQYF
TRBJ2-7 | TRBV27 | CASSWVGRNYEQYF
TRBJ1-5 | TRBV19 | CASSPGQGWEPQHF
TRBJ1-4 | TRBV5-1 | CASSPFLSTNEKLFF
TRBJ1-1 | TRBV4-1 | CASSLILTGGTEAFF
TRBJ1-1 | TRBV6-5 | CASRHDRLEAFF
TRBJ2-3 | TRBV18 | CASSYGQGDNTDTQYF
TRBJ2-2 | TRBV29-1 | CSVAGLAGGLNTGELFF
TRBJ2-3 | TRBV6-6 | CASTLGDTQYF
TRBJ2-2 | TRBV29-1 | CSVVRGGTGELFF